This TCR beta chain was sequenced in a study of vaccination and CD4 T cells after COVID-19. Study summary: Four females and six males made up the convalescents, two of whom were Hispanic. Overlapping SARS-CoV-2, HCoV-NL63, HCoV-OC43 and HCoV-229E spike peptides were used to stimulate cells. Convalescent patients gave post-COVID blood a median about 95 days post-diagnosis, range 35 to 161.

The Oncomine TCR Beta short-read assay was applied to DNA of cultured CD4+ T cells. One entry per CDR3 protein, called by TCRdb with MiXCR from the PCR reads. The data contain 9,500 to 10,000 distinct CDR3 sequences, about 41% of them singletons. This clonotype rates as medium-sized. Its antigen is undetermined. The treatment: roughly ten-day PBMC culture with coronavirus spike peptide pools or control peptides (ViraFEST assay). V was pared by 6 bases and J by 1 base, with 16 bases between. The germline V gene encodes CDR1 DFQATT and CDR2 SNEGSKA (reference sequence). This CDR3 region has 15 residues. The sequencing input was CD4+ T cells from blood, cultured in vitro. The origin of this receptor is a human donor who had recovered from COVID-19. The gene calls are TRBV20-1 and TRBJ2-4; no firm D call. In DNA form, the CDR3 reads TGCAGTGCCGAACCAGGCCGAGGTGCCAAAAACATTCAGTACTTC. It yields the protein CSAEPGRGAKNIQYF.